This T cell receptor beta chain was sequenced during a study of blood T cell repertoires in COVID-19. Overall study: Acute-phase and convalescent COVID-19 samples originated in the United States, Italy and Spain. T cells, B-cell-depleted T cells, or PBMCs supplied cDNA or gDNA.

Authors' methods: The authors estimated nucleated cell counts from reference gene primer amplification. Assay used: immunoSEQ multiplex PCR; TCRdb lists only in-frame clones, some missing. V, J and clone size reflect that table, while D and trimming were determined from the DNA. In the table there are around 150,000 clones, roughly 80% of which are singletons. CDR1 and CDR2 (germline): SGHAT, FQNNGV. The CDR3 runs 12 residues. Deletions cut 1 base from V and 10 bases from J, with 10 bases between. The J gene is TRBJ1-1, the V gene TRBV11-2; TRBD1 is a possible D gene (6 bases). The receptor was derived from a woman over 75 with acute or convalescent COVID-19. Material: peripheral blood. The CDR3 protein is CASSLGEGVAFF. The CDR3 DNA reads TGTGCCAGCAGCTTAGGCGAGGGGGTAGCTTTCTTT.